The 2 T cell receptor beta chains below come from one sample, sequenced in a study of cytomegalovirus exposure and HLA in healthy donors. PCR involved 60 Vbeta and 13 Jbeta primers. TCRdb keeps only in-frame clones here, not all; method: immunoSEQ multiplex PCR. The sample shows 100,000 or so clones, 84% of them seen only once. The sequencing input was PBMCs. The receptors here all came from a woman under 30 in good health and CMV-seronegative.

The rearrangement uses TRBV10-3 and TRBJ2-5; 7 bases align to TRBD1. The V gene's germline CDR1 is ENHRY and CDR2 SYGVKD. The CDR3 loop spans 16 amino acids. V dropped 4 bases and J dropped 4; count of bases not matched to a gene: 12. The CDR3 reads CAISASQGSVSETQYF. The DNA for the CDR3 is TGTGCCATCAGTGCTTCACAGGGGTCGGTGTCAGAGACCCAGTACTTC.

This clone was observed a few times. The chain joins TRBV5-6 to TRBJ2-3; TRBD2 aligns across 9 bases. Trimming cost V 4 bases and J 5 bases; bases outside gene matches: 8. Germline V CDR1 and CDR2: SGHDT, YYEEEE. This CDR3 comprises 15 residues. In DNA, the CDR3 is TGTGCCAGCAGCATGGACTGGCGGGGGGGAGATACGCAGTATTTT. Protein sequence: CASSMDWRGGDTQYF.